This TCR beta chain originates from a study of blood T cell repertoires in COVID-19. The wider study: Acute and convalescent COVID-19 samples came from the United States, Italy and Spain. Nucleic acid was either cDNA or gDNA, and it came from T cells, B-cell-depleted T cells, or PBMCs.

V lost 3 bases to trimming and J lost 1 base, with 10 bases between them. The CDR3 is 15 amino acids. Germline CDR1 reads KGHSH; CDR2 reads LQKENI. Authors' methods: Estimation of nucleated cell counts was performed using reference gene primer amplification. The assay was immunoSEQ multiplex PCR, and TCRdb's table has in-frame clones only and misses some. That table supplies the V and J calls and clone size; D and trimming were determined from the DNA. The sample lists some 150,000 clones, 86% seen once, with 7.5% to 8.5% in the top ten. The source of this sequence is a woman aged 55 to 70 with acute or convalescent COVID-19. The sample was peripheral blood. The chain joins TRBV18 to TRBJ2-4; D uncertain. CDR3 in amino acids: CASSPQHRAKNIQYF. As DNA, the CDR3 is TGTGCCAGCTCACCCCAACACCGTGCCAAAAACATTCAGTACTTC.